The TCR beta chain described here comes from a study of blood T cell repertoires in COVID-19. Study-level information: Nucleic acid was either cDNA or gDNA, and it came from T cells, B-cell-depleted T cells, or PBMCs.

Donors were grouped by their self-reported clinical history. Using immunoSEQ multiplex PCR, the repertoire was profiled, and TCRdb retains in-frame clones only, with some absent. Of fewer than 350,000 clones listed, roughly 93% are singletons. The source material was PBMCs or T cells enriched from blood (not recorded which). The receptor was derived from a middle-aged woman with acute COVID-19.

The chain's CDR3 is CASSYGTGAAFF. CDR3 sequence (DNA): TGTGCCAGCAGTTACGGGACAGGAGCGGCTTTCTTT. The chain combines TRBV6-2 or TRBV6-3 with TRBJ1-1; 8 bases align to TRBD1. Trimming at V came to 2 bases and at J to 11 bases, leaving 4 bases not matched to a gene. Germline CDR1 reads MNHEY; CDR2 reads SVGEGT. The CDR3 length is 12 residues.